A selection of T cell receptor beta chains follows, all from one sample in a study of blood T cells in healthy people across ages. From the 5' RACE reads, TCRdb called clonotypes with MiXCR, one entry per CDR3 protein. Among roughly 1.5 million distinct CDR3 sequences listed, roughly 43% were seen once. Sample: blood. These TCRs come from a woman aged 18-29 years in good health. CDR3s include the opening cysteine and the closing phenylalanine or tryptophan. Fields, in order: clone size, CDR3 length, D gene, J gene, V gene, CDR3 DNA, CDR3 protein. The D gene is left open where the match is weak. Clone sizes are given selectively: once, few, many, or a class where the clone is expanded.

clone size: NA
CDR3 length: 14
D gene: NA
J gene: TRBJ2-5
V gene: TRBV6-2/TRBV6-3
CDR3 DNA: TGTGCCAGCAGTTATGCTCTCGTTCAAGAGACCCAGTACTTC
CDR3 protein: CASSYALVQETQYF

clone size: NA
CDR3 length: 13
D gene: NA
J gene: TRBJ2-5
V gene: TRBV20-1
CDR3 DNA: TGCAGTGCTAGTGTGCGGCTCGCGGGGACCCAGTACTTC
CDR3 protein: CSASVRLAGTQYF

clone size: few
CDR3 length: 13
D gene: TRBD1
J gene: TRBJ2-5
V gene: TRBV7-8
CDR3 DNA: TGTGCCAGCAGCTCAGGGGGCTCGGGGACCCAGTACTTC
CDR3 protein: CASSSGGSGTQYF

clone size: NA
CDR3 length: 14
D gene: NA
J gene: TRBJ2-7
V gene: TRBV4-2
CDR3 DNA: TGTGCCAGCAGCCAAGAGCCAGGCTACTACGAGCAGTACTTC
CDR3 protein: CASSQEPGYYEQYF

clone size: NA
CDR3 length: 12
D gene: TRBD1
J gene: TRBJ1-2
V gene: TRBV27
CDR3 DNA: TGTGCCAGCACCAGGACAGGGGAGGGCTACACCTTC
CDR3 protein: CASTRTGEGYTF

clone size: few
CDR3 length: 15
D gene: TRBD1
J gene: TRBJ1-2
V gene: TRBV7-2
CDR3 DNA: TGTGCCAGCAGATTAGGGACAGGGGGCGCATATGGCTACACCTTC
CDR3 protein: CASRLGTGGAYGYTF

clone size: few
CDR3 length: 15
D gene: TRBD2
J gene: TRBJ2-7
V gene: TRBV7-8
CDR3 DNA: TGTGCCAGCAGCTTTAGTGCGGGGGGCACCTACGAGCAGTACTTC
CDR3 protein: CASSFSAGGTYEQYF

clone size: NA
CDR3 length: 17
D gene: TRBD1
J gene: TRBJ2-3
V gene: TRBV11-3
CDR3 DNA: TGTGCCAGCAGTTACTCTCCCCGACAGGGGGTCACAGATACGCAGTATTTT
CDR3 protein: CASSYSPRQGVTDTQYF

clone size: NA
CDR3 length: 12
D gene: TRBD1
J gene: TRBJ2-5
V gene: TRBV20-1
CDR3 DNA: TGCAGTGCTACGAACAGGGGTCATGAGCAGTACTTC
CDR3 protein: CSATNRGHEQYF

clone size: NA
CDR3 length: 15
D gene: NA
J gene: TRBJ2-3
V gene: TRBV12-3/TRBV12-4
CDR3 DNA: TGTGCCAGCAGTTTAAAGACAGGTGACGCGAATACGCAGTATTTT
CDR3 protein: CASSLKTGDANTQYF

clone size: NA
CDR3 length: 17
D gene: NA
J gene: TRBJ2-3
V gene: TRBV4-1
CDR3 DNA: TGCGCCAGCAGCCAAGCAAGGTGGGGACCTAGCACAGATACGCAGTATTTT
CDR3 protein: CASSQARWGPSTDTQYF

clone size: few
CDR3 length: 14
D gene: TRBD1
J gene: TRBJ1-1
V gene: TRBV7-2
CDR3 DNA: TGTGCCAGCAGCTTATACACAGGGGGCACTGAAGCTTTCTTT
CDR3 protein: CASSLYTGGTEAFF

clone size: few
CDR3 length: 14
D gene: NA
J gene: TRBJ1-2
V gene: TRBV12-3/TRBV12-4
CDR3 DNA: TGTGCCAGCAGTTTACCCGGGAGCAGCTATGGCTACACCTTC
CDR3 protein: CASSLPGSSYGYTF

clone size: few
CDR3 length: 14
D gene: NA
J gene: TRBJ2-7
V gene: TRBV27
CDR3 DNA: TGTGCCAGCAGTGTCTCCGGGTTTTGGTACGAGCAGTACTTC
CDR3 protein: CASSVSGFWYEQYF

clone size: NA
CDR3 length: 12
D gene: NA
J gene: TRBJ2-3
V gene: TRBV29-1
CDR3 DNA: TGCAGCTCGGAAGACGGGGTAGATACGCAGTATTTT
CDR3 protein: CSSEDGVDTQYF

clone size: NA
CDR3 length: 17
D gene: NA
J gene: TRBJ1-4
V gene: TRBV9
CDR3 DNA: TGTGCCAGCAGCGTAGGCCGGGGCGGATGGACTAATGAAAAACTGTTTTTT
CDR3 protein: CASSVGRGGWTNEKLFF

clone size: NA
CDR3 length: 15
D gene: NA
J gene: TRBJ1-4
V gene: TRBV5-5
CDR3 DNA: TGTGCCAGCAGGAACCGAAGACAAGAGAATGAAAAACTGTTTTTT
CDR3 protein: CASRNRRQENEKLFF

clone size: few
CDR3 length: 17
D gene: TRBD1
J gene: TRBJ2-6
V gene: TRBV12-3/TRBV12-4
CDR3 DNA: TGTGCCAGCAGTTCCCCGACAGGGGGCTTTGGGGCCAACGTCCTGACTTTC
CDR3 protein: CASSSPTGGFGANVLTF

clone size: NA
CDR3 length: 15
D gene: TRBD2
J gene: TRBJ2-7
V gene: TRBV5-1
CDR3 DNA: TGCGCCAGCAGCTGGACAGCGGGAGATATCCATGAGCAGTACTTC
CDR3 protein: CASSWTAGDIHEQYF

clone size: NA
CDR3 length: 14
D gene: NA
J gene: TRBJ2-7
V gene: TRBV7-2
CDR3 DNA: TGTGCCAGCAACCTGGGACGGTTTTACAATGAGCAGTACTTC
CDR3 protein: CASNLGRFYNEQYF

clone size: NA
CDR3 length: 17
D gene: NA
J gene: TRBJ2-2
V gene: TRBV14
CDR3 DNA: TGTGCCGGCAGCCAAGAACCCCAAGTCACTAACACCGGGGAGCTGTTTTTT
CDR3 protein: CAGSQEPQVTNTGELFF

clone size: NA
CDR3 length: 15
D gene: TRBD1
J gene: TRBJ1-2
V gene: TRBV6-6
CDR3 DNA: TGTGCCACGGGGACAGGTCTTTTTGGCCCTTATGGCTACACCTTC
CDR3 protein: CATGTGLFGPYGYTF

clone size: NA
CDR3 length: 13
D gene: NA
J gene: TRBJ1-4
V gene: TRBV2
CDR3 DNA: TGTGCCAGCAGAGGGCCCCTGAGGGAAAAACTGTTTTTT
CDR3 protein: CASRGPLREKLFF

clone size: few
CDR3 length: 13
D gene: NA
J gene: TRBJ2-1
V gene: TRBV28
CDR3 DNA: TGTGCCAGTGGACAGTCGGGTAAAGATGAGCAGTTCTTC
CDR3 protein: CASGQSGKDEQFF

clone size: NA
CDR3 length: 14
D gene: NA
J gene: TRBJ1-1
V gene: TRBV12-3/TRBV12-4
CDR3 DNA: TGTGCCAGCAGTTTAGGTCCCTTCGGCACTGAAGCTTTCTTT
CDR3 protein: CASSLGPFGTEAFF

clone size: NA
CDR3 length: 14
D gene: TRBD1
J gene: TRBJ2-1
V gene: TRBV29-1
CDR3 DNA: TGCAGCGTTGCGTGGACAGGGGCTCACAATGAGCAGTTCTTC
CDR3 protein: CSVAWTGAHNEQFF

clone size: NA
CDR3 length: 13
D gene: NA
J gene: TRBJ1-5
V gene: TRBV4-1
CDR3 DNA: TGCGCCAGCAGCCAAGGGACGGGGTGGCCCCAGCATTTT
CDR3 protein: CASSQGTGWPQHF

clone size: NA
CDR3 length: 13
D gene: TRBD2
J gene: TRBJ2-7
V gene: TRBV6-2/TRBV6-3
CDR3 DNA: TGTGCCAGCAGGGGAGCGGGGCCCTACGAGCAGTACTTC
CDR3 protein: CASRGAGPYEQYF

clone size: NA
CDR3 length: 16
D gene: NA
J gene: TRBJ2-3
V gene: TRBV12-3/TRBV12-4
CDR3 DNA: TGTGCCAGCAGTTTAAGCCGGGGGACAGCCACAGATACGCAGTATTTT
CDR3 protein: CASSLSRGTATDTQYF

clone size: NA
CDR3 length: 13
D gene: NA
J gene: TRBJ2-7
V gene: TRBV5-1
CDR3 DNA: TGCGCCAGCAGCGTGAGTTTAGAATACGAGCAGTACTTC
CDR3 protein: CASSVSLEYEQYF

clone size: few
CDR3 length: 13
D gene: NA
J gene: TRBJ2-1
V gene: TRBV5-1
CDR3 DNA: TGCGCCAGCAGCTTGGAAAGGGTCAATGAGCAGTTCTTC
CDR3 protein: CASSLERVNEQFF

clone size: NA
CDR3 length: 16
D gene: NA
J gene: TRBJ1-2
V gene: TRBV4-1
CDR3 DNA: TGCGCCAGCAGCCAAGGGCAGGGAGATCCCAACTATGGCTACACCTTC
CDR3 protein: CASSQGQGDPNYGYTF

clone size: NA
CDR3 length: 11
D gene: NA
J gene: TRBJ2-1
V gene: TRBV20-1
CDR3 DNA: TGCAGTGCTAGAGATGACCATGAGCAGTTCTTC
CDR3 protein: CSARDDHEQFF

clone size: once
CDR3 length: 16
D gene: NA
J gene: TRBJ1-1
V gene: TRBV28
CDR3 DNA: TGTGCCAGCAGTTCCCCGGCAGGGCAGATGAACACTGAAGCTTTCTTT
CDR3 protein: CASSSPAGQMNTEAFF

clone size: NA
CDR3 length: 10
D gene: NA
J gene: TRBJ1-1
V gene: TRBV7-2
CDR3 DNA: TGTGCCAGCAGCCTGATGGGAGCTTTCTTT
CDR3 protein: CASSLMGAFF

clone size: NA
CDR3 length: 14
D gene: TRBD1
J gene: TRBJ1-2
V gene: TRBV10-3
CDR3 DNA: TGTGCCATCAGTGAGTCCGGGACAGTCTATGGCTACACCTTC
CDR3 protein: CAISESGTVYGYTF

clone size: few
CDR3 length: 16
D gene: NA
J gene: TRBJ1-4
V gene: TRBV12-3/TRBV12-4
CDR3 DNA: TGTGCCAGCAGTTTGGAGGTTGTCGGGATCAATGAAAAACTGTTTTTT
CDR3 protein: CASSLEVVGINEKLFF

clone size: few
CDR3 length: 16
D gene: NA
J gene: TRBJ1-4
V gene: TRBV7-9
CDR3 DNA: TGTGCCAGCAGCTTACCGGCCGGAGCAACTAATGAAAAACTGTTTTTT
CDR3 protein: CASSLPAGATNEKLFF

clone size: NA
CDR3 length: 16
D gene: TRBD2
J gene: TRBJ2-5
V gene: TRBV27
CDR3 DNA: TGTGCCAGCAGTTCCTTAGCGGGAGATGGCCAAGAGACCCAGTACTTC
CDR3 protein: CASSSLAGDGQETQYF

clone size: NA
CDR3 length: 18
D gene: NA
J gene: TRBJ2-1
V gene: TRBV4-3
CDR3 DNA: TGCGCCAGCAGCCAAGAATACGGAATGGGGAAGTCCTACAATGAGCAGTTCTTC
CDR3 protein: CASSQEYGMGKSYNEQFF

clone size: NA
CDR3 length: 14
D gene: TRBD2
J gene: TRBJ2-1
V gene: TRBV2
CDR3 DNA: TGTGCCAGCGGGGGACGAGCGGGAGGCAATGAGCAGTTCTTC
CDR3 protein: CASGGRAGGNEQFF